The next 15 T cell receptor beta chains were all read from a single sample in a study of cytomegalovirus exposure and HLA in healthy donors. Primers: 60 Vbeta forward and 13 Jbeta reverse. Measured with immunoSEQ multiplex PCR; TCRdb has only the in-frame clones, and not every one. The data hold 100,000 to 150,000 clones, with 65% to 80% observed a single time. Input material: PBMCs. The receptors were gathered from a human donor in good health.

The chain joins TRBV7-6 to TRBJ1-4; 8 bases are a match to TRBD1. Germline V CDR1 and CDR2: SGHVS, FNYEAQ. The junction had 15 bases not matched to a gene; V was cut back by 3 bases and J by 3 bases. This CDR3 spans 19 amino acids. In DNA, the CDR3 is TGTGCCAGCAGCTTTGATAGGTCAGGGGGCGATGATGCTAATGAAAAACTGTTTTTT. Encoded protein: CASSFDRSGGDDANEKLFF.

The chain links TRBV19 to TRBJ2-2; 8 positions agree with TRBD1. The germline V gene has CDR1 LNHDA and CDR2 SQIVND (reference sequence). Trimming at V came to 4 bases and at J to 6 bases, leaving 4 bases not matched to a gene. The CDR3 is 14 amino acids. This CDR3 reads CASSTDRVAGELFF. The CDR3 DNA reads TGTGCCAGTAGTACGGACAGGGTCGCCGGGGAGCTGTTTTTT.

This clone appeared a single time. This chain connects TRBV4-1 to TRBJ2-1; 8 bases align to TRBD1. The CDR3 is 16 residues long. J was trimmed by 3 bases and V by 5 bases; bases with no gene match: 9. Germline V gene sequence: CDR1 MGHRA, CDR2 YSYEKL. CDR3 DNA: TGCGCCAGCAGCAAGCGTGGACAGGGATACTACAATGAGCAGTTCTTC. This gives the protein CASSKRGQGYYNEQFF.

The chain is built from TRBV4-1 and TRBJ2-7; D is uncertain. CDR3 length: 13 amino acids. Per the germline V gene, CDR1 is MGHRA and CDR2 is YSYEKL. Trimming removed 1 base at V and 3 bases at J, with 7 bases between. The CDR3, as DNA: TGCGCCAGCAGCCAAGGGGCAGACTACGAGCAGTACTTC. Protein: CASSQGADYEQYF.

This chain joins TRBV4-1 and TRBJ1-5, with D possibly TRBD1 on 5 matching bases. There are 14 residues in the CDR3. V was trimmed by 4 bases and J by 5 bases, leaving 12 bases between them. Germline V lookup: CDR1 MGHRA, CDR2 YSYEKL. CDR3 residues: CASSPPGVDQPQHF. CDR3 DNA sequence: TGCGCCAGCAGCCCCCCGGGGGTGGATCAGCCCCAGCATTTT.

CDR3 protein: CASSLLVGVTEAFF. The CDR3 DNA is TGTGCCAGCAGCTTGTTGGTCGGGGTCACTGAAGCTTTCTTT. This chain links TRBV5-6 with TRBJ1-1; D not certain. CDR3 size: 14 residues. Germline V gene data show CDR1 as SGHDT and CDR2 as YYEEEE. V was trimmed by 1 base and J by 4 bases, leaving 11 bases between them.

This clone was found once. The rearrangement uses TRBV10-3 and TRBJ2-7; 8 bases fit TRBD1. V lost 3 bases to trimming and J lost 6 bases; unmatched junction nucleotides: 7. The length of the CDR3 is 14 residues. Germline CDR1 is ENHRY and CDR2 is SYGVKD. CDR3: CAISDSGTGGEQYF. The CDR3 coding sequence is TGTGCCATCAGTGACTCCGGGACAGGAGGCGAGCAGTACTTC.

This chain links TRBV28 with TRBJ1-4, with TRBD1 as a possible D gene (6 bases). CDR1 and CDR2 (germline): MDHEN, SYDVKM. This CDR3 has 15 residues. The V gene lost 6 bases and the J gene lost 8 bases, with 19 bases spanning the gap. The CDR3 loop reads CASSSEDSLGEKLFF. The CDR3 DNA reads as TGTGCCAGCAGCTCCGAGGACAGTCTGGGAGAAAAACTGTTTTTT. The variable domain in full, completed from reference TRBV28 and TRBJ1-4, reads DVKVTQSSRYLVKRTGEKVFLECVQDMDHENMFWYRQDPGLGLRLIYFSYDVKMKEKGDIPEGYSVSREKKERFSLILESASTNQTSMYLCASSSEDSLGEKLFFGSGTQLSVL.

This chain links TRBV27 with TRBJ1-1; tentatively, D is TRBD1 (5 bases). CDR1 MNHEY and CDR2 SMNVEV come from the germline V gene (reference sequence). Trimming cost V 2 bases and J 3 bases, with 7 bases left between them. This CDR3 spans 13 amino acids. DNA of the CDR3: TGTGCCAGCAGTTTAAAAGGGGACACTGAAGCTTTCTTT. It translates to CASSLKGDTEAFF.

The chain employs TRBV6-1 and TRBJ1-1; D call uncertain. CDR1 is MNHNS and CDR2 is SASEGT in the germline V gene. The CDR3 sequence is 12 residues long. V was trimmed by 1 base and J by 11 bases, leaving 11 bases between them. The CDR3 reads CASSEVEFPAFF. CDR3 coding DNA: TGTGCCAGCAGTGAAGTGGAGTTCCCGGCTTTCTTT.

The chain's CDR3 is CAISDPGTSGYEQYF. The DNA of the CDR3 is TGTGCCATCAGTGACCCCGGGACTAGCGGCTACGAGCAGTACTTC. The chain is built from TRBV10-3 and TRBJ2-7; 11 bases fit TRBD2. V shed 3 bases, J shed 3 bases, and the junction held 4 bases outside the gene matches. CDR1 ENHRY and CDR2 SYGVKD come from the germline V gene. This CDR3 has 15 residues.

This sequence joins TRBV11-3 and TRBJ1-4; TRBD1 might be the D (5 bases). The ends were cut back, 5 bases at V and 8 bases at J, with 15 bases in the middle. Germline values: CDR1 SGHNT, CDR2 YENEEA. The CDR3 spans 14 residues. DNA of the CDR3: TGTGCCAGCAGCGAGGGACGGGGAGGGGAAAAACTGTTTTTT. Protein product: CASSEGRGGEKLFF.

This clone was detected once. The chain links TRBV5-1 to TRBJ1-4, with a tentative D call TRBD1 (6 bases). CDR1 and CDR2 from the germline V gene are SGHRS and YFSETQ. The CDR3 extends over 16 amino acids. With 3 bases removed from V and 7 bases from J, the gap between germline ends came to 19 bases. CDR3 residues: CASSWTQQGVGEKLFF. The CDR3 region has the DNA TGCGCCAGCAGCTGGACTCAACAGGGTGTGGGTGAAAAACTGTTTTTT.

This clone was detected a few times. The chain employs TRBV6-1 and TRBJ2-1; TRBD2 matches at 9 bases. The CDR3 loop spans 14 amino acids. CDR1 and CDR2 (germline): MNHNS, SASEGT. V was pared by 7 bases and J by 4 bases, with 5 bases of the junction left unmatched. DNA for the CDR3: TGTGCCAGCAATCGACTAGCGGAGTACAATGAGCAGTTCTTC. Translation: CASNRLAEYNEQFF.

The chain combines TRBV5-1 with TRBJ2-3; TRBD2 agrees at 12 bases. CDR1 and CDR2 from the germline V gene are SGHRS and YFSETQ. This CDR3 is built from 17 residues. J gave up 5 bases and V 2 bases, and 9 bases lay outside the gene matches. The CDR3 DNA sequence: TGCGCCAGCAGCTTCGGACTAGCGGGGCCGGGTGGAGATACGCAGTATTTT. It is translated as CASSFGLAGPGGDTQYF. Full variable domain (missing parts from reference TRBV5-1 and TRBJ2-3): KAGVTQTPRYLIKTRGQQVTLSCSPISGHRSVSWYQQTPGQGLQFLFEYFSETQRNKGNFPGRFSGRQFSNSRSEMNVSTLELGDSALYLCASSFGLAGPGGDTQYFGPGTRLTVL.